What follows are 21 T cell receptor beta chains derived from one specimen sequenced in a study of blood T cell repertoires in COVID-19. Clones were sequenced by immunoSEQ multiplex PCR, and TCRdb holds only the in-frame ones, with some missing. The top ten clones hold 2% to 2.5% of a sample with 350,000 to 450,000 clones, around 87% of them seen once. The sequenced sample was peripheral blood. The receptors derive from an older woman with COVID-19, enrolled during active disease.

The genes are TRBV28 and TRBJ1-5; D unresolved. The CDR3 loop spans 13 amino acids. With 8 bases removed from V and 2 bases from J, the gap between germline ends came to 10 bases. The germline gives CDR1 MDHEN, CDR2 SYDVKM. CDR3 sequence: CASVERGNQPQHF. DNA for the CDR3: TGTGCCAGCGTGGAGAGGGGCAATCAGCCCCAGCATTTT.

The chain joins TRBV4-2 to TRBJ2-4; a weak D match, TRBD2 (5 bases). Germline V gene lookup returns CDR1 LGHNA and CDR2 YNFKEQ. With 1 base removed from V and 8 bases from J, the gap between germline ends came to 21 bases. The CDR3 is 17 residues long. The CDR3 region has the DNA TGTGCCAGCAGCCAAGGCATCGAGGGTATCCCTAGAGACATTCAGTACTTC. Translating it yields CASSQGIEGIPRDIQYF.

The V call is TRBV7-8, the J call TRBJ2-1; the match to TRBD2 covers 9 bases. Germline CDR1 is SGHVS and CDR2 is FQNEAQ. There are 15 residues in the CDR3. V lost 1 base, J lost 3 bases, and 1 base stayed unmatched. The CDR3 here is CASSLVAGVYNEQFF. The CDR3 coding sequence is TGTGCCAGCAGCTTAGTAGCGGGGGTCTACAATGAGCAGTTCTTC. The full variable domain, with the rest looked up from reference TRBV7-8 and TRBJ2-1, is GAGVSQSPRYKVAKRGQDVALRCDPISGHVSLFWYQQALGQGPEFLTYFQNEAQLDKSGLPSDRFFAERPEGSVSTLKIQRTQQEDSAVYLCASSLVAGVYNEQFFGPGTRLTVL.

The V call is TRBV4-1, the J call TRBJ2-6; D is ambiguous. The germline V gene has CDR1 MGHRA and CDR2 YSYEKL. This CDR3 contains 16 residues. V lost 4 bases and J 0 bases, leaving 10 bases between the germline ends. The CDR3 reads CASSPRSTSGANVLTF. In nucleotides, the CDR3 is TGCGCCAGCAGCCCCCGGAGTACCTCTGGGGCCAACGTCCTGACTTTC.

The chain couples TRBV14 to TRBJ1-2; the D is unclear. The germline CDR1 and CDR2 sequences are SGHDN and FVKESK. The V end was cut by 1 base, the J end by 5 bases, with 17 bases between. The CDR3 has 16 amino acids. As DNA, the CDR3 is TGTGCCAGCAGCCAAGTATCTAGCCCCGTTGGTTATGGCTACACCTTC. Translating gives CASSQVSSPVGYGYTF.

This rearrangement joins TRBV4-1 to TRBJ1-6; D might be TRBD1 (6 bases). Trimming removed 7 bases at V and 9 bases at J, with 25 bases between. CDR1 and CDR2 from the germline V gene are MGHRA and YSYEKL. This CDR3 has 17 amino acids. CDR3 bases: TGCGCCAGCAACGTTATCCTGGGACACCCTAGGATTTCACCCCTCCACTTT. It codes for CASNVILGHPRISPLHF.

For this clone: This specimen includes other DNA sequences encoding the same CDR3. This chain links TRBV28 with TRBJ2-5; 10 bases map to TRBD2. The CDR3 covers 15 residues. The ends lost 2 bases at V and 2 bases at J; junction bases unmatched: 2. In germline, CDR1 is MDHEN, CDR2 SYDVKM. CDR3: CASSLPSGGQETQYF. CDR3 sequence (DNA): TGTGCCAGCAGTTTACCTAGCGGGGGACAAGAGACCCAGTACTTC.

The chain uses TRBV5-1 and TRBJ2-1, with D uncertain. In germline, CDR1 is SGHRS, CDR2 YFSETQ. This CDR3 has 13 residues. The ends were cut back, 1 base at V and 7 bases at J, with 9 bases in the middle. The CDR3 DNA reads as TGCGCCAGCAGCTTGTCTAGTAGAAATGAGCAGTTCTTC. Encoded protein: CASSLSSRNEQFF.

The chain carries TRBV3-1 (or the pseudogene TRBV3-2) and TRBJ1-4, with 9 bases aligning to TRBD1. After removal of 0 bases from V and 4 bases from J, the junction contained 0 bases not matched to a gene. The CDR3 extends over 15 amino acids. Germline assignment: CDR1 LGHDT and CDR2 YNNKEL (reference sequence). In DNA form, the CDR3 reads TGTGCCAGCAGCCAAGAGGGACAGGGTAATGAAAAACTGTTTTTT. Translating it yields CASSQEGQGNEKLFF.

The rearrangement links TRBV7-9 to TRBJ2-7; maybe TRBD2 (5 bases). V was clipped by 4 bases and J by 5 bases, with 12 bases between them. CDR1 is SEHNR and CDR2 is FQNEAQ in the germline V gene (reference sequence). CDR3 length equals 13 residues. CDR3: CASSSSWRDEQYF. For the CDR3, the DNA is TGTGCCAGCAGCTCCTCGTGGCGGGACGAGCAGTACTTC.

The chain combines TRBV5-4 with TRBJ1-6, with TRBD1 matching 9 bases. The CDR3 runs to 15 residues. With V trimmed by 4 bases and J by 8 bases, 7 bases remained unmatched. Germline V CDR1 and CDR2: SGHNT, YYREEE (reference sequence). DNA for the CDR3: TGTGCCAGCAGCCAGGGACAGGGAAGGGATTCACCCCTCCACTTT. This sequence encodes CASSQGQGRDSPLHF.

The chain carries TRBV6-1 and TRBJ1-6; the D gene is possibly TRBD1 (5 bases). The CDR3 extends over 17 amino acids. Germline V lookup: CDR1 MNHNS, CDR2 SASEGT. V dropped 0 bases and J dropped 8 bases, with 17 bases sitting between them. The CDR3 loop reads CASSEALSLGVDSPLHF. CDR3 nucleotide sequence: TGTGCCAGCAGTGAAGCGCTTAGTTTAGGGGTTGATTCACCCCTCCACTTT.

The genes are TRBV7-2 and TRBJ1-5; the D gene is possibly TRBD1 (5 bases). Germline loops: CDR1 SGHTA, CDR2 FQGNSA. V gave up 5 bases and J gave up 0 bases, with 8 bases separating them. This CDR3 comprises 14 residues. The CDR3 sequence is CASSVGGSNQPQHF. The CDR3, as DNA: TGTGCCAGCAGCGTGGGGGGTAGCAATCAGCCCCAGCATTTT.

V usage is TRBV30 and J usage is TRBJ2-3, with D maybe TRBD1 (5 bases). The CDR3 has 11 amino acids. Germline loops: CDR1 GTSNPN, CDR2 SVGIG (reference sequence). Trimming cost V 5 bases and J 5 bases, with 8 bases left between them. For the CDR3, the DNA is TGTGCCTGGGTACAGGAAGATACGCAGTATTTT. Amino acids: CAWVQEDTQYF.

The chain uses TRBV5-5 and TRBJ2-3; 10 positions agree with TRBD2. CDR1 and CDR2 from the germline V gene are SGHKS and YYEKEE (reference sequence). The CDR3 runs 16 residues. Losses at the gene ends were 0 bases for V and 4 bases for J; bases not matched to a gene: 5. DNA for the CDR3: TGTGCCAGCAGCTTGGATAGCGGGGGGAGCGCAGATACGCAGTATTTT. This gives the protein CASSLDSGGSADTQYF. Full variable domain (missing parts from reference TRBV5-5 and TRBJ2-3): DAGVTQSPTHLIKTRGQQVTLRCSPISGHKSVSWYQQVLGQGPQFIFQYYEKEERGRGNFPDRFSARQFPNYSSELNVNALLLGDSALYLCASSLDSGGSADTQYFGPGTRLTVL.

The gene calls are TRBV7-8 and TRBJ2-2; D uncertain. CDR1 is SGHVS, CDR2 FQNEAQ, per germline. The CDR3 is made up of 15 amino acids. V dropped 3 bases and J dropped 1 base, with 9 bases sitting between them. CDR3 sequence reads: CASSFPSLNTGELFF. Written as DNA, the CDR3 is TGTGCCAGCAGCTTCCCGTCCCTGAACACCGGGGAGCTGTTTTTT.

In its sample, this clone was seen a few times. This chain joins TRBV28 and TRBJ1-1; D call uncertain. The germline V gene encodes CDR1 MDHEN and CDR2 SYDVKM. The CDR3 contains 13 residues. Trimming left V 5 bases short and J 0 bases short, with 7 bases between. In DNA form, the CDR3 reads TGTGCCAGCAGTCCCGAGCTGAACACTGAAGCTTTCTTT. Its translation: CASSPELNTEAFF.

The CDR3 region has the DNA TGTGCCAGCAGCGGACAGCTCTACGAGCAGTACTTC. Protein sequence: CASSGQLYEQYF. The chain couples TRBV2 to TRBJ2-7; tentative D call: TRBD1 (6 bases). CDR3 length: 12 amino acids. Germline V gene data show CDR1 as SNHLY and CDR2 as FYNNEI. V was cut by 6 bases and J by 3 bases, with 9 bases left in between.

V is TRBV5-1 and J is TRBJ2-7, with D possibly being TRBD2 (5 bases). The germline gives CDR1 SGHRS, CDR2 YFSETQ. The CDR3 loop spans 17 amino acids. V was clipped by 3 bases and J by 4 bases, with 23 bases between them. The CDR3 loop is CASSSDLSAGWEYEQYF. In DNA form, the CDR3 reads TGCGCCAGCAGCTCCGACCTCTCGGCTGGCTGGGAGTACGAGCAGTACTTC.

The chain links TRBV30 to TRBJ2-6; D gene unclear. From germline, CDR1 is GTSNPN and CDR2 SVGIG (reference sequence). V was cut by 1 base and J by 0 bases, with 4 bases left in between. CDR3 length: 14 residues. In nucleotides, the CDR3 is TGTGCCTGGAGTGGAGGCTCTGGGGCCAACGTCCTGACTTTC. This codes for CAWSGGSGANVLTF.

The J gene is TRBJ2-5, the V gene TRBV4-1, with 8 bases fitting TRBD2. In germline, CDR1 is MGHRA, CDR2 YSYEKL. The V and J ends lost 0 bases and 4 bases, in that order; junction bases with no gene match: 16. CDR3 size: 19 residues. The DNA of the CDR3 is TGCGCCAGCAGCCAAGAGGGGGGAGGCGGGGGGACAAGAAGAGAGACCCAGTACTTC. Residues: CASSQEGGGGGTRRETQYF.